This T cell receptor (beta chain) was captured in a study of breast tumors, draining lymph nodes, adjacent tissues. Concerning this clonotype itself: The antigen is unknown.

Findings and limits, study-wide: Data fit most tumor T cells coming from lymph node, expanding in tumor. Data only fit, rather than demonstrated, lymph node origin of most tumor T cells. Tumor repertoires ranked between lymph nodes and nontumor tissue in diversity, with V and J gene preferences.

Axillary draining lymph nodes of breast cancer patients supplied the node samples. J lost 5 bases, V lost 2 bases, and 6 bases had no gene match. CDR3 length: 15 amino acids. Germline CDR1 SGDLS, CDR2 YYNGEE. TCRdb passed the multiplex PCR reads through MiXCR, listing each CDR3 protein once. The sample shows approximately 210,000 distinct CDR3 sequences, less than 40% of them seen only once. The receptor was isolated from a female donor with breast cancer. Some clones in this sample may be carry-over from other donors' samples. Input material: axillary lymph node tissue. The chain recombines TRBV9 with TRBJ2-7; 11 positions match TRBD1. The CDR3 spells CASSVSRTGGNEQYF. The CDR3 coding sequence is TGTGCCAGCAGCGTGTCAAGGACAGGGGGCAACGAGCAGTACTTC.